These T cell receptor beta chains were read from a single sample in a study of cytomegalovirus exposure and HLA in healthy donors. Assay used: immunoSEQ multiplex PCR; TCRdb lists only in-frame clones, some missing. This sample carries 130,000 or so clones, approximately 72% of them seen once, and the ten largest clones take less than 9.5%. Sequencing input: PBMCs. These receptors were obtained from a woman in her 50s in good health and CMV-seropositive. The CDR3 runs from the conserved cysteine through the conserved F or W. D genes are given only for firm matches. The size entry is marked missing in some rows and otherwise reads once, few, many or a size class.

cdr3_nt	cdr3_aa	d_call	v_call	j_call	clone_size
TGCGCCAGCAGCTTTGGTGGAGGAGGGGCCAACGTCCTGACTTTC	CASSFGGGGANVLTF	-	TRBV5-1	TRBJ2-6	-
TGTGCCAGCACCTCACTCCGGGACTCTACGCAGTATTTT	CASTSLRDSTQYF	-	TRBV7-2	TRBJ2-3	once
TGCGCCAGCGAGACCGGGACAGGGGGACGGGAGACCCAGTACTTC	CASETGTGGRETQYF	TRBD1	TRBV5-1	TRBJ2-5	-
TGTGCCTGTCGAGGACAGGTCCCCAAGGGTTATGGCTACACCTTC	CACRGQVPKGYGYTF	TRBD1	TRBV30	TRBJ1-2	-
TGTGCCAGCAGCGTAGCGGGAGGATCCTACAATGAGCAGTTCTTC	CASSVAGGSYNEQFF	TRBD2	TRBV6-1	TRBJ2-1	-
TGCGCCAGCAGCCCAGAGGCGGGCTTAGATGAAAAACTGTTTTTT	CASSPEAGLDEKLFF	-	TRBV4-3	TRBJ1-4	-
TGTGCCAGCAGCTTAGCAGCTCAATCTCACTACGAGCAGTACTTC	CASSLAAQSHYEQYF	-	TRBV7-2	TRBJ2-7	-
TGTGCCAGCAGCTTAGGGTCAGGGCGGGGGGTCACTGAAGCTTTCTTT	CASSLGSGRGVTEAFF	-	TRBV7-2	TRBJ1-1	-
TGTGCCTGGAGACTACGGGGTAATGAAAAACTGTTTTTT	CAWRLRGNEKLFF	-	TRBV30	TRBJ1-4	-
TGTGCCAGCAGTGAATGGGCACTTAGCAATCAGCCCCAGCATTTT	CASSEWALSNQPQHF	-	TRBV2	TRBJ1-5	-
TGTGCCACCCGGACTAGCGGGAGCGTCCACGAGCAGTACTTC	CATRTSGSVHEQYF	TRBD2	TRBV2	TRBJ2-7	-
TGTGCCAGCAGTTACTCGACAGGACGGGGCGGCGAGCAGTACTTC	CASSYSTGRGGEQYF	-	TRBV6-5	TRBJ2-7	-
TGCGCCAGCAGCTTGGCTAAAAGGGGGCTTAGCTCCTACAATGAGCAGTTCTTC	CASSLAKRGLSSYNEQFF	TRBD1	TRBV5-1	TRBJ2-1	-
TGCGCCAGCAGCCCGAGGATTGGAGGCTCTGGAAACACCATATATTTT	CASSPRIGGSGNTIYF	-	TRBV5-1	TRBJ1-3	few
TGTGCCAGCAGCTTAGATAGCGGGACTTTCCCCTACGAGCAGTACTTC	CASSLDSGTFPYEQYF	TRBD2	TRBV7-9	TRBJ2-7	-
TGTGCCAGCAGCTTCACGGGACTAGCGAGCGAGCAGTACTTC	CASSFTGLASEQYF	TRBD2	TRBV7-2	TRBJ2-7	-
TGCGCCAGCAGGGGACTAGCGGCCGGTGGGGATGAGCAGTTCTTC	CASRGLAAGGDEQFF	TRBD2	TRBV5-1	TRBJ2-1	once
TGTGCCAGCAGCTTAGGAGCGGGAGGATCCTACGAGCAGTACTTC	CASSLGAGGSYEQYF	TRBD2	TRBV7-3	TRBJ2-7	once
TGTGCCAGCAGCAAAACGGGACAGCCGGGTAGCAATCAGCCCCAGCATTTT	CASSKTGQPGSNQPQHF	TRBD1	TRBV7-8	TRBJ1-5	few
TGTGCCAGCAGGAAGACTAGCGCAGCGAACACCGGGGAGCTGTTTTTT	CASRKTSAANTGELFF	TRBD2	TRBV13	TRBJ2-2	-
TGTGCCAGCAGCCAGGCCCGACCCGGGACAGGGTCGGTTAGCTATGGCTACACCTTC	CASSQARPGTGSVSYGYTF	TRBD1	TRBV4-2	TRBJ1-2	-
TGTGCCAGCAGCTTAAGCGGGAGCACAGATACGCAGTATTTT	CASSLSGSTDTQYF	-	TRBV7-9	TRBJ2-3	-
TGTGCCAGCAGCTTGTCCCCGGGACAGATTAACTATGGCTACACCTTC	CASSLSPGQINYGYTF	TRBD1	TRBV7-2	TRBJ1-2	few
TGTGCCAGCAGTTTAGGGGCCAGGGCGACACGGAACACCGGGGAGCTGTTTTTT	CASSLGARATRNTGELFF	-	TRBV27	TRBJ2-2	few
TGTGCCAGCAGTTACAGGGGTAATCGTGAGCAGTTCTTC	CASSYRGNREQFF	-	TRBV6-5	TRBJ2-1	-
TGTGCCAGCAGCCACGGACAGGGGTTGAACTATGGCTACACCTTC	CASSHGQGLNYGYTF	TRBD1	TRBV5-4	TRBJ1-2	few
TGTGCCAGCAGTTATGGACAGGCTAAAAACATTCAGTACTTC	CASSYGQAKNIQYF	TRBD1	TRBV6-5	TRBJ2-4	-
TGTGCCAGCAGTCTTCTAGCGGGGTTGAACGAGCAGTACTTC	CASSLLAGLNEQYF	TRBD2	TRBV27	TRBJ2-7	once
TGTGCCAGCAGTTTAACCCGGACAGGGCCAAAAGAGACCCAGTACTTC	CASSLTRTGPKETQYF	TRBD1	TRBV27	TRBJ2-5	-
TGTGCCAGCAGTGAAGCGCTCCTAGCGGGGGGGAGTAGCTCTGGGGCCAACGTCCTGACTTTC	CASSEALLAGGSSSGANVLTF	TRBD2	TRBV2	TRBJ2-6	-
TGTGCCAGCAGCTCAGCAGGGCTAGCGGGAGTTGTAATCGGGGAGCTGTTTTTT	CASSSAGLAGVVIGELFF	TRBD2	TRBV13	TRBJ2-2	-
TGTGCCAGCAGCAATCCTAGCACAGATACGCAGTATTTT	CASSNPSTDTQYF	-	TRBV7-3	TRBJ2-3	-
TGTGCCAGCAGTGATGGACAGGGGGCAAGGGGCTACACCTTC	CASSDGQGARGYTF	TRBD1	TRBV6-1	TRBJ1-2	-
TGTGCCAGCAGTCTACGAGGGACTAGTAACTACGAGCAGTACTTC	CASSLRGTSNYEQYF	TRBD2	TRBV6-1	TRBJ2-7	-
TGTGCCAGCAGCCGGACCTCTACCGGGACTGGTGCCTACGAGCAGTACTTC	CASSRTSTGTGAYEQYF	-	TRBV11-2	TRBJ2-7	-
TGTGCCAGCAGCCCCGGGGGACTAGCGGGGGCCAACTACGAGCAGTACTTC	CASSPGGLAGANYEQYF	TRBD2	TRBV7-8	TRBJ2-7	-
TGTGCCAGCAGTTACTCGCCTAGCTACCCTAATGAGCAGTTCTTC	CASSYSPSYPNEQFF	-	TRBV6-6	TRBJ2-1	-
TGTGCCAGCAGCCCTTGGCAGGGGGCTGGAGAGACCCAGTACTTC	CASSPWQGAGETQYF	TRBD1	TRBV9	TRBJ2-5	-
TGCGCCAGCAGCGGACAGGGCTATAGCAATCAGCCCCAGCATTTT	CASSGQGYSNQPQHF	TRBD1	TRBV4-1	TRBJ1-5	few
TGTGCCAGCAGTGAATGGCAGGGGAGCTACGAGCAGTACTTC	CASSEWQGSYEQYF	-	TRBV2	TRBJ2-7	-
TGTGCCTGGAGTAAGGGGGCCTCCTACAATGAGCAGTTCTTC	CAWSKGASYNEQFF	TRBD1	TRBV30	TRBJ2-1	-
TGTGCCAGCAGCCCCTGGACAGGGCTAGAGGGCATTCAGTACTTC	CASSPWTGLEGIQYF	TRBD1	TRBV11-3	TRBJ2-4	-
TGTGCCAGCAGTTCCCCCGACCGGGGCAATCAGCCCCAGCATTTT	CASSSPDRGNQPQHF	-	TRBV6-6	TRBJ1-5	-
TGTGCCCATCGAGCGGGAGTGGGATCCTACAATGAGCAGTTCTTC	CAHRAGVGSYNEQFF	-	TRBV21-1	TRBJ2-1	-
TGCAGCGCAGGGCCTGGCAGCCAACCTAACTATGGCTACACCTTC	CSAGPGSQPNYGYTF	-	TRBV29-1	TRBJ1-2	-
TGTGCCAGCAGTTTACAGGGGCTCGAGCAGTACTTC	CASSLQGLEQYF	TRBD1	TRBV2	TRBJ2-7	-
TGTGCCAGCTCACCTCCGGGACTAGCTCCCAATGAGCAGTTCTTC	CASSPPGLAPNEQFF	TRBD2	TRBV18	TRBJ2-1	-